Following are 28 T cell receptor beta chains from one sample sequenced in a study of T cell clonality in common variable immunodeficiency. Measured with immunoSEQ multiplex PCR; TCRdb has only the in-frame clones, and not every one. The repertoire shows about 37,000 clones, none seen only once; the top ten take about 3.6%. The sequenced sample consisted of peripheral blood mononuclear cells. The receptor set was obtained from a person between 18 and 69 years old in good health.

Ten or more counts support this clone. CDR3 bases read: TGCGCCAGCAGTCAACCTTTCGGGAGGACAGGGGACGCCGGGGAG. It is translated as CASSQPFGRTGDAGE. The full CDR3 protein reads CASSQPFGRTGDAGELFF. V usage is TRBV23-1 and J usage is TRBJ2-2; 9 positions match TRBD1. The read ends 3 residues before the CDR3 terminus; that terminus is restored from the germline J gene. TRBV23-1 is an ORF for which the function is uncertain. The CDR3 consists of 18 residues. The V segment lost 2 bases and the J segment 6 bases; nucleotides outside the gene matches: 13.

In the case of this clone: The CDR3 end falls 3 residues outside the read, so it is completed with the germline J gene. The V call is TRBV20-1, the J call TRBJ2-7, with a possible D match to TRBD1 (5 bases). CDR1 is DFQATT and CDR2 is SNEGSKA in the germline V gene (reference sequence). This CDR3 region has 13 residues. Deletions cut 5 bases from V and 2 bases from J, with 13 bases between. The sequenced part of the CDR3 DNA is TGCAGTGCTGCAACAGGAGTTCCCTACGAG. Residues: CSAATGVPYE. The CDR3 in full is CSAATGVPYEQYF.

This clone was seen repeatedly, ten times or more. The CDR3 goes on 3 residues after the read ends, and that part is filled in from the germline J gene. This chain joins TRBV19 and TRBJ2-7; D is perhaps TRBD1 or TRBD2 (5 bases each). This CDR3 is built from 16 residues. Germline V gene data show CDR1 as LNHDA and CDR2 as SQIVND (reference sequence). V dropped 6 bases and J dropped 4 bases, with 22 bases sitting between them. The part of the CDR3 DNA that was read is TGTGCCAGTAGCTCCACGAGGGGCCCTACACCTTACGAG. Protein sequence: CASSSTRGPTPYE. The CDR3 in its entirety is CASSSTRGPTPYEQYF.

Ten or more counts support this clone. The read ends 3 residues shy of where the CDR3 ends; the end is completed using the germline J gene. This chain uses TRBV7-3 with TRBJ2-2; D possibly corresponds to TRBD1 (6 bases). CDR3 length equals 11 residues. Germline V gives CDR1 SGHTA, CDR2 FQGTGA. CDR3 in amino acids: CASSSTGQLFF. The part of the CDR3 DNA that was read is TGTGCCAGCAGCTCAACAGGGCAG.

This clone showed up many times. CDR3 bases read: TGTGCCAGTAGTCCTCGACCTTCGACGGGTATGAACACTGAA. It specifies CASSPRPSTGMNTE. The full CDR3 protein is CASSPRPSTGMNTEAFF. V is TRBV19 and J is TRBJ1-1; D uncertain. The CDR3 goes on 3 residues after the read ends, and that part is filled in from the germline J gene. With 5 bases removed from V and 0 bases from J, the gap between germline ends came to 19 bases. The CDR3 spans 17 residues. The V gene's germline CDR1 is LNHDA and CDR2 SQIVND (reference sequence).

Only a few counts were recorded for this clone. Coverage ceases 3 residues before the CDR3 finishes, and the germline J gene fills in the end. The chain couples TRBV7-9 to TRBJ2-2; D not resolved. The CDR3 totals 15 residues. Germline CDR1 and CDR2: SEHNR and FQNEAQ (reference sequence). CDR3 residues: CASSPGYATNEKLFF. CDR3 DNA, as far as it was read: TGTGCCAGCAGCCCCGGATACGCAACTAATGAAAAG.

This clone was recorded at least ten times. The read terminates 3 residues ahead of where the CDR3 ends, so the germline J gene completes it. The chain uses TRBV19 and TRBJ1-2, with 9 bases identical to TRBD1. The CDR3 runs 14 residues. The junction had 9 bases not matched to a gene; V was cut back by 6 bases and J by 7 bases. Germline V CDR1 and CDR2: LNHDA, SQIVND (reference sequence). The CDR3 DNA, read in part, is TGTGCCAGTAGCGAACAGGGGGCAACGAGTGGC. It codes for CASSEQGATSG. The whole CDR3 sequence is CASSEQGATSGYTF. Full variable domain (outside the CDR3, taken from reference TRBV19 and TRBJ1-2): DGGITQSPKYLFRKEGQNVTLSCEQNLNHDAMYWYRQDPGQGLRLIYYSQIVNDFQKGDIAEGYSVSREKKESFPLTVTSAQKNPTAFYLCASSEQGATSGYTFGSGTRLTVV.

There are a few counts of this clone. The CDR3 is cut off 3 residues early in the read; its end comes from the germline J gene. V is TRBV2 and J is TRBJ2-4; 14 nucleotides align to TRBD2. J gave up 8 bases and V 5 bases, and 14 bases lay outside the gene matches. Germline-derived CDR1 and CDR2 are SNHLY and FYNNEI. The CDR3 spans 18 residues. CDR3 DNA, as far as it was read: TGTGCCAGCAGTCGGACCGGGACTAGCGGGGGCTCCTCGGACATT. This sequence encodes CASSRTGTSGGSSDI. The whole CDR3 reads CASSRTGTSGGSSDIQYF.

Concerning this clone itself: The read comes to an end 3 residues before the CDR3 does, leaving the germline J gene to fill in the end. The genes are TRBV5-1 and TRBJ2-2, with TRBD2 as a possible D gene (7 bases). This CDR3 is built from 15 residues. Per germline, CDR1 SGHRS and CDR2 YFSETQ. CDR3 DNA (partial): TGCGCCAGCAGCTCGTACGGGGGGCTGAATGAAAAG. Protein: CASSSYGGLNEK. The CDR3 as a whole reads CASSSYGGLNEKLFF.

This clone was seen more than once but under ten times. The CDR3 end lies 3 residues beyond the end of the read and is filled in from the germline J gene. The rearrangement uses TRBV5-1 and TRBJ2-5; 9 nucleotides line up with TRBD1. The CDR3 is 16 residues long. V shed 4 bases and J 0 bases; nucleotides not matched to a gene: 7. CDR1 and CDR2 (germline): SGHRS, YFSETQ. The CDR3 spells CASSAVGTGYQETQYF. The CDR3 bases that were read are TGCGCCAGCAGCGCGGTTGGGACAGGGTACCAAGAGACC.

There are many counts of this clone. The read gets to within 3 residues of the CDR3 end, and the germline J gene fills in the rest. The chain joins TRBV6-4 to TRBJ2-2, with TRBD1 identical over 10 bases. Looked up from germline, CDR1 is MRHNA and CDR2 is SNTAGT. The CDR3 is 15 amino acids. The trim removed 6 bases at V and 3 bases at J, leaving 4 bases unmatched. CDR3 sequence reads: CASRPTGGDTGELFF. CDR3 DNA (partial): TGTGCCAGCAGACCGACAGGGGGCGACACCGGGGAG.

This clone showed up just a few times. From the germline J gene comes the end of the CDR3, since the read stops 3 residues before it. This chain joins TRBV7-6 and TRBJ2-3; maybe TRBD1 (5 bases). Between the trimmed V and J ends, which lost 5 bases and 2 bases, there was a span of 17 bases. Germline CDR1 is SGHVS and CDR2 is FNYEAQ. This CDR3 contains 16 residues. CDR3 region: CASSPRLDKDTDTQYF. The covered CDR3 bases are TGTGCCAGCAGCCCCCGACTGGACAAAGACACAGATACG.

This clone was counted ten times or more. Sequencing ends 3 residues short of the CDR3 end; the germline J gene provides the rest. V usage is TRBV19 and J usage is TRBJ1-5; a possible D gene is TRBD1 (6 bases). Germline CDR1 reads LNHDA; CDR2 reads SQIVND (reference sequence). This CDR3 has 14 residues. V lost 4 bases and J lost 6, with 13 bases in between. The DNA read from the CDR3 is TGTGCCAGTAGTACGCAGGGGCCGGGTCAGCCC. Its translation is CASSTQGPGQP. The complete CDR3 protein is CASSTQGPGQPQHF.

This clone was counted a few times. From the germline J gene comes the end of the CDR3, since the read stops 3 residues before it. The rearrangement uses TRBV7-9 and TRBJ2-4; 12 bases are shared with TRBD1. The CDR3 loop spans 14 amino acids. The germline V gene has CDR1 SEHNR and CDR2 FQNEAQ (reference sequence). CDR3 in amino acids: CASSSGTGGGGQYF. Incomplete CDR3 DNA: TGTGCCAGCAGTTCCGGGACAGGGGGCGGCGGT. The complete variable domain, with remaining parts taken from reference TRBV7-9 and TRBJ2-4, reads DTGVSQNPRHKITKRGQNVTFRCDPISEHNRLYWYRQTLGQGPEFLTYFQNEAQLEKSRLLSDRFSAERPKGSFSTLEIQRTEQGDSAMYLCASSSGTGGGGQYFGAGTRLSVL.

At least ten counts were recorded for this clone. Coverage ceases 3 residues before the CDR3 finishes, and the germline J gene fills in the end. The chain combines TRBV19 with TRBJ1-5, with D perhaps TRBD1 (5 bases). Germline V CDR1 and CDR2: LNHDA, SQIVND (reference sequence). Trimming left V 4 bases short and J 5 bases short, with 18 bases between. The CDR3 consists of 16 residues. CDR3 bases read: TGTGCCAGTAGTACCCTAGCGCAGGGAAACTATCAGCCC. Amino acid sequence: CASSTLAQGNYQP. The whole CDR3 region reads CASSTLAQGNYQPQHF. Full variable domain (rest looked up from reference TRBV19 and TRBJ1-5): DGGITQSPKYLFRKEGQNVTLSCEQNLNHDAMYWYRQDPGQGLRLIYYSQIVNDFQKGDIAEGYSVSREKKESFPLTVTSAQKNPTAFYLCASSTLAQGNYQPQHFGDGTRLSIL.

This clone has ten or more counts. The read ends 3 residues early relative to the CDR3; the germline J gene fills the gap. The chain combines TRBV20-1 with TRBJ2-3, with 9 bases matching TRBD2. Trimming at V came to 6 bases and at J to 2 bases, leaving 12 bases not matched to a gene. Germline loops: CDR1 DFQATT, CDR2 SNEGSKA (reference sequence). The CDR3 totals 16 residues. The CDR3 protein is CSAPRLAGMNTDTQYF. The part of the CDR3 DNA that was read is TGCAGTGCCCCCAGGCTAGCGGGGATGAACACAGATACG.

This clone was seen more than once but under ten times. The read terminates 3 residues before the CDR3 end, so the remaining end is supplied by the germline J gene. V is TRBV2 and J is TRBJ1-6; D perhaps matches TRBD1 (6 bases). Germline CDR1 and CDR2: SNHLY and FYNNEI. This CDR3 contains 16 residues. V was clipped by 2 bases and J by 9 bases, with 17 bases between them. Incomplete CDR3 DNA: TGTGCCAGCAGTGAAAAAGGTCGGGCAGGGGCTTCACCC. This gives the protein CASSEKGRAGASP. The full CDR3 reads CASSEKGRAGASPLHF.

To note about this clone: The observed sequence ends 3 residues before the CDR3 terminus, with the missing tail filled in from the germline J gene. The gene calls are TRBV20-1 and TRBJ2-3; D might be TRBD2 (6 bases). CDR1 is DFQATT, CDR2 SNEGSKA, per germline (reference sequence). There are 16 residues in the CDR3. CDR3 sequence reads: CSATEDGYARDQPQYF. The DNA read from the CDR3 is TGCAGTGCTACCGAGGATGGTTACGCGCGGGATCAGCCG.

This clone has a count of ten or more. The CDR3: CASSFLRVTEAFF. CDR3 DNA (partial): TGCGCCAGCAGCTTTCTCAGAGTGACTGAA. This sequence joins TRBV5-1 and TRBJ1-1; D remains ambiguous. Coverage ceases 3 residues before the CDR3 finishes, and the germline J gene fills in the end. The CDR3 length is 13 residues. Germline V gene data show CDR1 as SGHRS and CDR2 as YFSETQ. Between the trimmed V and J ends, which lost 2 bases and 5 bases, there was a span of 10 bases.

CDR3 bases read: TGCGCCAGCTGTGGACAAAGTAACAATCAGCCC. It encodes CASCGQSNNQP. The CDR3 as a whole reads CASCGQSNNQPQHF. This chain joins TRBV10-2 and TRBJ1-5, with a tentative D call TRBD1 (5 bases). Sequencing ends 3 residues short of the CDR3 end; the germline J gene provides the rest. V lost 8 bases, J lost 3 bases, and 14 bases lay in between. The CDR3 is made up of 14 amino acids. Per the germline V gene, CDR1 is WSHSY and CDR2 is SAAADI.

This clone came up many times. The read terminates 3 residues before the CDR3 end, so the remaining end is supplied by the germline J gene. The chain has TRBV24-1 and TRBJ2-3, with 8 bases lining up with TRBD1. The junction had 5 bases not matched to a gene; V was cut back by 7 bases and J by 0 bases. The CDR3 covers 15 residues. In germline, CDR1 is KGHDR, CDR2 SFDVKD. The CDR3 loop reads CATSHGQGSTDTQYF. CDR3 DNA (partial): TGTGCCACCAGCCACGGACAGGGTAGCACAGATACG.

In regard to this clone: The read halts 3 residues ahead of the CDR3 end, with the missing end drawn from the germline J gene. V usage is TRBV6-1 and J usage is TRBJ2-2; unclear D gene. The length of the CDR3 is 15 residues. Germline V gene sequence: CDR1 MNHNS, CDR2 SASEGT. CDR3: CASSEVSSTNEKLFF. The sequenced CDR3 bases are TGTGCCAGCAGTGAAGTCAGCTCAACTAATGAAAAG.

This clone was observed many times. The read halts 3 residues ahead of the CDR3 end, with the missing end drawn from the germline J gene. The rearrangement uses TRBV20-1 and TRBJ2-7, with D perhaps given as TRBD1 or TRBD2 (7 bases each). There are 14 residues in the CDR3. The germline V gene encodes CDR1 DFQATT and CDR2 SNEGSKA (reference sequence). V shed 6 bases and J shed 4 bases, with 19 bases lying between them. The chain's CDR3 is CSASGRGLGYEQYF. CDR3 bases read: TGCAGTGCCTCGGGGAGGGGGCTAGGGTACGAG.

This clone was observed a handful of times. The read finishes 3 residues shy of the CDR3 end, and the germline J gene is used to complete it. This chain connects TRBV19 to TRBJ1-2; TRBD1 matches 7 bases. From germline, CDR1 is LNHDA and CDR2 SQIVND (reference sequence). The CDR3 contains 15 residues. CDR3 DNA (partial): TGTGCCAGTAGTATCTTCGGGACAGCATCCTACGAC. Amino acid sequence: CASSIFGTASYD. The full-length CDR3 reads as CASSIFGTASYDYTF.

This clone was counted at least ten times. The CDR3 end falls 3 residues outside the read, so it is completed with the germline J gene. The chain is built from TRBV20-1 and TRBJ1-5; D unclear. The CDR3 length is 13 residues. The V and J ends lost 1 base and 7 bases respectively, with 11 bases between them. Germline-derived CDR1 and CDR2 are DFQATT and SNEGSKA (reference sequence). The chain's CDR3 is CSARGGFRQPQHF. The DNA read from the CDR3 is TGCAGTGCTAGAGGCGGTTTTCGGCAGCCC.

This clone has at least ten counts. The CDR3 extends 3 residues past the end of the read, so its final part is completed from the germline J gene. The chain is built from TRBV10-3 and TRBJ2-5; 11 positions match TRBD1. With V trimmed by 10 bases and J by 1 base, 2 bases remained unmatched. The CDR3 runs to 13 residues. Germline V gene lookup returns CDR1 ENHRY and CDR2 SYGVKD. The CDR3 loop is CATGTGGQETQYF. CDR3 DNA, as far as it was read: TGTGCCACCGGGACAGGGGGCCAAGAGACC.

By share, this clone ranks as medium-sized (0.01 to 0.1%). The DNA ends 3 residues before the CDR3 does, and the rest of the CDR3 is filled in from the germline J gene. The chain employs TRBV20-1 and TRBJ2-7, with D possibly matching TRBD2 (5 bases). The CDR3 length is 14 residues. Germline-derived CDR1 and CDR2 are DFQATT and SNEGSKA (reference sequence). Trimming took off 5 bases at V and 3 bases at J, with 17 bases between the two ends. The sequenced part of the CDR3 DNA is TGCAGTGCTGAGGATCGAGGGCCCAGCTACGAG. Residues: CSAEDRGPSYE. In full, the CDR3 is CSAEDRGPSYEQYF.

About this clone: With the read ending 3 residues before the CDR3 end, the germline J gene is used to fill in that end. The chain couples TRBV29-1 to TRBJ1-2; possibly TRBD1 for D (5 bases). Trimming removed 8 bases at V and 3 bases at J, with 16 bases between. CDR1 is SQVTM and CDR2 is ANQGSEA in the germline V gene. The CDR3 consists of 13 residues. This CDR3 is CSFWGVPDYGYTF. Incomplete CDR3 DNA: TGCAGCTTTTGGGGGGTCCCGGACTATGGC. The complete variable domain, with remaining parts taken from reference TRBV29-1 and TRBJ1-2, reads SAVISQKPSRDICQRGTSLTIQCQVDSQVTMMFWYRQQPGQSLTLIATANQGSEATYESGFVIDKFPISRPNLTFSTLTVSNMSPEDSSIYLCSFWGVPDYGYTFGSGTRLTVV.